Listed below are T cell receptor beta chains from one sample, sequenced in a study of human thymus T cells. Clones were sequenced by immunoSEQ multiplex PCR, and TCRdb holds only the in-frame ones, with some missing. The sample contains roughly 130,000 clones, approximately 96% of which appear only once. Sample: thymus tissue. Receptor source: a boy younger than two with a congenital heart defect but otherwise immunologically healthy. CDR3s include the opening cysteine and the closing phenylalanine or tryptophan. A D gene is named only where the DNA matches it firmly. Clone size is given for some rows only: seen once, a few or many times, or a class if the clone is expanded.

v_call	j_call	d_call	clone_size	cdr3_nt	cdr3_aa
TRBV11-3	TRBJ2-7	-	once	TGTGCCAGCAGCTTAGCGTACCGGGACGAACTCCACGAGCAGTACTTC	CASSLAYRDELHEQYF
TRBV4-3	TRBJ1-6	-	-	TGCGCCAGCAGCCAAGGCCCGAGGTGGGATTCACCCCTCCACTTT	CASSQGPRWDSPLHF
TRBV5-6	TRBJ1-2	-	-	TGTGCCAGCAGCCACACGGGACCCCGAATAGGCTACACCTTC	CASSHTGPRIGYTF
TRBV18	TRBJ2-5	TRBD1	-	TGTGCCAGCTCACCAATGTCCCGAGACAGGGGGCTCGGAGAGACCCAGTACTTC	CASSPMSRDRGLGETQYF
TRBV5-1	TRBJ1-2	-	-	TGCGCCAGCAGCTTGGCGGGAACGGGCTACACCTTC	CASSLAGTGYTF
TRBV6-5	TRBJ1-2	-	-	TGTGCCAGCAGTTACCAGAAAGAGAGATATGGCTACACCTTC	CASSYQKERYGYTF
TRBV30	TRBJ2-5	TRBD2	-	TGTGCCTGGAGTGTGCCTAGCGGGGGGGCCAGGGAGACCCAGTACTTC	CAWSVPSGGARETQYF
TRBV2	TRBJ1-6	-	-	TGTGCCAGCAGTCAAGCCAGGGCGACAAAGGATAATTCACCCCTCCACTTT	CASSQARATKDNSPLHF
TRBV29-1	TRBJ2-7	TRBD1	-	TGCAGCGTTGAAGAGGGACAGGGGGCGGACGAGCAGTACTTC	CSVEEGQGADEQYF
TRBV19	TRBJ2-1	-	-	TGTGCCAGTAGTATGACCTGGGGCCCAGGGCGCAATGAGCAGTTCTTC	CASSMTWGPGRNEQFF